This record covers a single T cell receptor (beta chain). There is no known antigen for this receptor. Per-base quality was not reported, and no clone a single base away is much larger than it. The sample is drawn from a study of CD8+CD57+ T cells in acquired aplastic anemia (dated by TCRdb to the late 2010s). For context, the study as a whole: A mean of approximately 3 ug of DNA, ranging from about 0.17 to 30 ug, was extracted from sorted CD4+ and CD8+ cells. A CD8+CD57+ expansion meant a frequency higher than the mean frequency seen in healthy subjects. Paper-wide results and their limitations: Between patients and healthy controls, no significant difference in CD8+ Simpson's diversity was found (P=0.060). Around 27 CD8+ CDR3 sequences were found in both patients and controls but appeared to be highly expressed in patients and within the immunodominant clones of the patients.

Genomic DNA was used as template for profiling of TCR beta VDJ combinations and CDR3 sequences. An Illumina HiSeq 2000 was used for TCR repertoire sequencing. Regarding the original processing steps: TRBV/TRBJ rearrangement plots, CDR3 size and DJ length profiles, and Simpson's diversity index were used to assess repertoires. The most abundant DNA sequence in the deep sequencing data was taken as the immunodominant clone. CDR3 amino acid sequences were checked for sharing across subjects and were also compared against the VDJdb database and published repertoires. The raw public reads went through TCRdb reprocessing: fastp at Q25, MiXCR clone calling, in-frame beta chains kept. Rows matching on CDR3 protein sequence are summarized as one entry with the most common DNA and genes. TCRdb, not the authors, supplied the V and J calls. The sample table shows some 170,000 distinct CDR3 sequences, and more than 45% are seen once. Jointly, the top ten make up under 1.2% of the sample.

Trimmed from V: 4 bases; trimmed from J: 3 bases; junction bases lacking a gene match: 10. The germline V gene gives CDR1 as SGDLS and CDR2 as YYNGEE. The CDR3 covers 16 residues, taking in both the cysteine and the phenylalanine. CDR3 DNA only is kept here, 48 bases in frame from base 1. Expansion of CD8+CD57+ cells had been shown by flow cytometry in the patients chosen for sequencing. Severe acquired aplastic anemia was diagnosed in all patients according to International Study of Aplastic Anemia and Agranulocytosis and Camitta criteria. No therapy had been received by the patients at the time of blood sampling. In this study, sorted CD4+ and CD8+ T cells from the blood of healthy subjects and of severe aplastic anemia patients had their TCR repertoires deep-sequenced. In the USA, patient enrollment took place under clinicaltrials.gov protocols 00001620, 01623167, 00001397, 00071045, 00081523 and 00961064. Ficoll-Paque density gradient centrifugation was used to isolate peripheral blood mononuclear cells. Before DNA was extracted, CD4+ and CD8+ T cells were sorted using either FACS or magnetic beads.

What was sequenced was sorted CD4+, CD8+, or CD8+CD57+ T cells (not recorded which) from PBMCs. The TCR originated in a human donor with aplastic anemia. The chain couples TRBV9 to TRBJ2-7, with 10 bases in between that match TRBD1. CDR3 protein: CASSKSGTGANYEQYF. The DNA is as follows: TGTGCCAGCAGCAAATCCGGGACAGGGGCCAACTACGAGCAGTACTTC.